This is a list of T cell receptor beta chains from one sample in a study of identical twins. TCRdb fed the 5' RACE reads into MiXCR, producing one record per CDR3 protein. The data hold around 550,000 distinct CDR3 sequences, with 12% to 15% observed a single time. This sample was shared with a second study, whose subject was yellow fever vaccine responses in identical twins.

Sequenced: CD4+ T cells sorted from blood. Receptor source: a woman younger than 30 in good health. Both conserved end residues are part of each CDR3. D genes are given only for firm matches. Size is stated for part of the rows, as once, few or many counts, or as a class when the clone is expanded.

TRBD1,TRBV18,TRBJ1-5,.,TGTGCCAGCTCACCACCTCGGACAGGACCTTGGGGCAATCAGCCCCAGCATTTT,CASSPPRTGPWGNQPQHF
TRBD1,TRBV6-1,TRBJ2-7,few,TGTGCCAGCACCTCACAGGGGGCTGGGGCCTACGAGCAGTACTTC,CASTSQGAGAYEQYF
TRBD1,TRBV25-1,TRBJ1-6,.,TGTGCCAGCAGTGAGGGGGACAGGGATAATTCACCCCTCCACTTT,CASSEGDRDNSPLHF
.,TRBV4-2,TRBJ2-1,many,TGTGCCAGCAGCCAAGTCCGGGGCGGTACCTCCTACAATGAGCAGTTCTTC,CASSQVRGGTSYNEQFF
TRBD1,TRBV7-8,TRBJ1-6,few,TGTGCCAGCAGCCAGAGGGCAGGGGGCGATTCACCCCTCCACTTT,CASSQRAGGDSPLHF
TRBD1,TRBV3-1,TRBJ2-1,.,TGTGCCAGCAGAAGCGCCGACAGGGGTGAGCAGTTCTTC,CASRSADRGEQFF
.,TRBV12-3/TRBV12-4,TRBJ1-5,.,TGTGCCAGCAGTTCTACCGAGGGGCAGCCCCAGCATTTT,CASSSTEGQPQHF
.,TRBV12-3/TRBV12-4,TRBJ1-5,few,TGTGCCAGCAGCAGACAGGATCTGCCCCAGCATTTT,CASSRQDLPQHF
.,TRBV2,TRBJ1-5,few,TGTGCCAGCAGGGAGGATCAGCCCCAGCATTTT,CASREDQPQHF
.,TRBV12-3/TRBV12-4,TRBJ2-1,many,TGTGCCAGCCGAAGAGGAAGCTCCTACAATGAGCAGTTCTTC,CASRRGSSYNEQFF
TRBD1,TRBV10-3,TRBJ2-3,few,TGTGCCATCAGTGAGAAGACCGGGACAGGGGGCGCTTTGGATACGCAGTATTTT,CAISEKTGTGGALDTQYF
TRBD2,TRBV11-3,TRBJ2-2,few,TGTGCCAGCAGCTTACAACTTAGCGGGAGAAACACCGGGGAGCTGTTTTTT,CASSLQLSGRNTGELFF
.,TRBV12-3/TRBV12-4,TRBJ1-2,few,TGTGCCAGCAGACGTGACAGAACTATTGTACATGGCTACACCTTC,CASRRDRTIVHGYTF
.,TRBV5-1,TRBJ1-1,.,TGCGCCAGCAGCCCCAATGGGGTCACTGAAGCTTTCTTT,CASSPNGVTEAFF
.,TRBV25-1,TRBJ1-4,.,TGTGCCAGCAGTGAACGATCCTCAGCCGCAACTAATGAAAAACTGTTTTTT,CASSERSSAATNEKLFF
TRBD2,TRBV7-9,TRBJ2-1,few,TGTGCCAGCAGCTACCAACTAGCGGGAGGATACAATGAGCAGTTCTTC,CASSYQLAGGYNEQFF
.,TRBV9,TRBJ2-4,.,TGTGCCAGCAGCCCTCAACTCAGTGTAGCCAAAAACATTCAGTACTTC,CASSPQLSVAKNIQYF
TRBD2,TRBV11-2,TRBJ2-2,.,TGTGCCAGCAGCTATCAGCGGGGGGGCCTCGGCACCGGGGAGCTGTTTTTT,CASSYQRGGLGTGELFF
.,TRBV2,TRBJ2-1,few,TGTGCCAGCAGTGGCCCCACGACTAAGCAGTTCTTC,CASSGPTTKQFF
.,TRBV5-1,TRBJ2-4,few,TGCGCCAGCAGCTCAGGACAGCCCCAGGGGTACAACATTCAGTACTTC,CASSSGQPQGYNIQYF
.,TRBV27,TRBJ2-3,few,TGTGCCAGCAGTCCCCTCCCGTGGGCCACAGATACGCAGTATTTT,CASSPLPWATDTQYF
TRBD1,TRBV6-2/TRBV6-3,TRBJ2-2,.,TGTGCCAGCTGGCCCGGGACAGCGAACACCGGGGAGCTGTTTTTT,CASWPGTANTGELFF
.,TRBV4-1,TRBJ1-4,.,TGCGCCAGCAGCCAAGATCTAGGGGCCTATGAAAAACTGTTTTTT,CASSQDLGAYEKLFF
.,TRBV5-1,TRBJ2-1,many,TGCGCCAGCAGCTCCCCCGGACAGTTCAATGAGCAGTTCTTC,CASSSPGQFNEQFF
.,TRBV5-1,TRBJ2-4,many,TGCGCCAGCAGACCCGGAAACAAAAACATTCAGTACTTC,CASRPGNKNIQYF
.,TRBV6-1,TRBJ2-3,few,TGTGCCAGCAAGACGTTAGTCCAGGCGGGCACAGATACGCAGTATTTT,CASKTLVQAGTDTQYF
TRBD1,TRBV15,TRBJ2-3,.,TGTGCCACCAGCAGACGGGACAGGCACACAGATACGCAGTATTTT,CATSRRDRHTDTQYF
TRBD2,TRBV20-1,TRBJ2-1,few,TGCAGTGCTAGAGACAGACTAGCGGGAAATTACAATGAGCAGTTCTTC,CSARDRLAGNYNEQFF
TRBD1,TRBV2,TRBJ2-6,.,TGTGCCAGCAGTCCCGGGACAGGGTTTGGGGCCAACGTCCTGACTTTC,CASSPGTGFGANVLTF
.,TRBV24-1,TRBJ2-3,.,TGTGCCACCAGTGTAGGCGGGACTGGCACAGATACGCAGTATTTT,CATSVGGTGTDTQYF
.,TRBV29-1,TRBJ1-1,.,TGCAGCGTTGCGGGGGCGGCTGAAGCTTTCTTT,CSVAGAAEAFF
.,TRBV12-3/TRBV12-4,TRBJ2-7,.,TGTGCCAGCAGGCTCAATGGGGTCCACGAGCAGTACTTC,CASRLNGVHEQYF
.,TRBV7-2,TRBJ2-4,few,TGTGCCAGCAGCTTACCCCTACCCCAACAGGGGAGAGGAGGGGCCAAAAACATTCAGTACTTC,CASSLPLPQQGRGGAKNIQYF
TRBD2,TRBV18,TRBJ2-1,.,TGTGCCAGCTCTACGACCTCTAGCGGGAGTATCAATGAGCAGTTCTTC,CASSTTSSGSINEQFF
TRBD2,TRBV12-3/TRBV12-4,TRBJ2-3,.,TGTGCCAGCAACTCACTAGCGGGGGGGCCGGTTACGCAGTATTTT,CASNSLAGGPVTQYF
.,TRBV6-5,TRBJ2-7,few,TGTGCCAGCAGTTCAACCGGAGCTGGAAAGAGGTCCGAGCAGTACTTC,CASSSTGAGKRSEQYF
TRBD1,TRBV11-2,TRBJ2-2,few,TGTGCCAGCAGCTTCCCCGACAGGGTATCGGACACCGGGGAGCTGTTTTTT,CASSFPDRVSDTGELFF
TRBD2,TRBV5-1,TRBJ2-5,few,TGCGCCAGCAGCCCTCGGGGAGGGGAAGAGACCCAGTACTTC,CASSPRGGEETQYF
TRBD2,TRBV29-1,TRBJ2-1,many,TGCAGCGTTGGGGGAGGGACTAGCGGGAGTAATGAGCAGTTCTTC,CSVGGGTSGSNEQFF
.,TRBV12-3/TRBV12-4,TRBJ2-1,few,TGTGCCAGCAGTTTATTCCCGCGGAGGGAGTCCAATGAGCAGTTCTTC,CASSLFPRRESNEQFF
TRBD2,TRBV15,TRBJ2-3,few,TGTGCCACCAGCAGGGAACTAGCGGGAAGCACAGATACGCAGTATTTT,CATSRELAGSTDTQYF
.,TRBV20-1,TRBJ2-1,few,TGCAGTGCTAGATCGGGACTTCGGATTCGGATCGACAATGAGCAGTTCTTC,CSARSGLRIRIDNEQFF
.,TRBV5-1,TRBJ1-2,.,TGCGCCAGCAGCTTGGATGGGGGAAGGGGAGAATTTGGCTACACCTTC,CASSLDGGRGEFGYTF
TRBD1,TRBV28,TRBJ1-6,few,TGTGCCAGCAGTCCAACACAGGGGTCCTATAATTCACCCCTCCACTTT,CASSPTQGSYNSPLHF
.,TRBV12-3/TRBV12-4,TRBJ1-5,many,TGTGCCAGCAAATTAGGGGGGAGCAATCAGCCCCAGCATTTT,CASKLGGSNQPQHF
.,TRBV20-1,TRBJ1-4,.,TGCAGTGCTAGACGACTGCATAATGAAAAACTGTTTTTT,CSARRLHNEKLFF
.,TRBV5-1,TRBJ2-3,many,TGCGCCAGCAGAGAAAAGACGGCCGGGAAAATAACAGATACGCAGTATTTT,CASREKTAGKITDTQYF
.,TRBV14,TRBJ1-1,.,TGTGCCAGCAGCCAAGATGTAGGCCTTTGGGCTGAAGCTTTCTTT,CASSQDVGLWAEAFF
.,TRBV6-1,TRBJ1-5,.,TGTGCCAGCAGTGTTGACAGATGGAGCAATCAGCCCCAGCATTTT,CASSVDRWSNQPQHF
TRBD2,TRBV19,TRBJ2-7,.,TGTGCCAGTAGTATACTAGCGGGAGGGCCACAATACGAGCAGTACTTC,CASSILAGGPQYEQYF
.,TRBV5-1,TRBJ2-7,few,TGCGCCAGCAGCTTGGAAGCGGCAGGGCTCCCCTACGAGCAGTACTTC,CASSLEAAGLPYEQYF
TRBD2,TRBV9,TRBJ2-1,few,TGTGCCAGCAGGATAGCGGGAGGGCCTGGTTTTACCCATGAGCAGTTCTTC,CASRIAGGPGFTHEQFF